The entry that follows covers one T cell receptor beta chain sequence. Via MiXCR, TCRdb re-called the PCR reads, giving one row per CDR3 protein. The data show about 500,000 distinct CDR3 sequences, under 30% seen once. The data derive from a study of molecular identifiers for immune sequencing clone quantification. The overall study: RNA, taken in replicates from about 20,000 or 100,000 naive CD8 cells, was split five ways, with four sequenced.

In germline, CDR1 is PRHDT, CDR2 FYEKMQ (reference sequence). J lost 5 bases, V lost 5 bases, and 6 bases had no gene match. This CDR3 spans 14 amino acids. The sample comprised naive CD8+ T cells from blood, with Jurkat cell RNA spiked in. Sample subset: FACS-sorted CD8+CD4-CCR7+CD45RA+ naive T cells. This sequence originates from a human donor in good health. Some libraries in this study had Jurkat cell RNA spiked in. V is TRBV13 and J is TRBJ1-1, with 9 positions matching TRBD1. The CDR3 nucleotides read TGTGCCAGCAGCCGGGACAGGGAGAGGACTGAAGCTTTCTTT. Translated: CASSRDRERTEAFF. The entire variable domain, with the rest obtained from reference TRBV13 and TRBJ1-1, is as follows: AAGVIQSPRHLIKEKRETATLKCYPIPRHDTVYWYQQGPGQDPQFLISFYEKMQSDKGSIPDRFSAQQFSDYHSELNMSSLELGDSALYFCASSRDRERTEAFFGQGTRLTVV.